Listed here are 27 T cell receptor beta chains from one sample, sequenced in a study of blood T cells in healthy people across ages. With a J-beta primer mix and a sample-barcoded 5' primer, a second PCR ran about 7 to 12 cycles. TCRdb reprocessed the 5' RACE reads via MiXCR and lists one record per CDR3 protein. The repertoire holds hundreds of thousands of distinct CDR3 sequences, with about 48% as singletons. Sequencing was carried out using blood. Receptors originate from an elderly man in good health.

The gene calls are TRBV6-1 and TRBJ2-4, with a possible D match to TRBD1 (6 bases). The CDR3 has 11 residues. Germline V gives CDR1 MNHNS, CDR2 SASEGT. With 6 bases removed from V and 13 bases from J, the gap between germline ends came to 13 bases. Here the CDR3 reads CASRQSGAQYF. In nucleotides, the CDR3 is TGTGCCAGCAGGCAATCAGGGGCCCAGTACTTC.

This CDR3 reads CASSFGEGGAYEQYF. The CDR3 bases are TGTGCCAGCAGCTTTGGTGAGGGCGGGGCCTACGAGCAGTACTTC. The chain links TRBV7-9 to TRBJ2-7; D possibly corresponds to TRBD2 (6 bases). This CDR3 contains 15 residues. CDR1 and CDR2 from the germline V gene are SEHNR and FQNEAQ (reference sequence). The germline V and J ends were trimmed by 3 bases and 2 bases, with 14 bases remaining between them.

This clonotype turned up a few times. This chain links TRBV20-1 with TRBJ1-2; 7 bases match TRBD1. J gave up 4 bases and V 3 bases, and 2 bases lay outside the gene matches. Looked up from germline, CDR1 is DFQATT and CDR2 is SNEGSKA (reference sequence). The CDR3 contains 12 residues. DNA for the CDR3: TGCAGTGCTAGGGGACAGCTCTATGGCTACACCTTC. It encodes CSARGQLYGYTF.

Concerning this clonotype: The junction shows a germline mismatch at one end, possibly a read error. The CDR3 DNA reads as TGCGCCAGCAGTACGCCGGGTCGGTTCTACGAGCAGTACTTC. It encodes CASSTPGRFYEQYF. J is TRBJ2-7 and V is TRBV6-1; D is ambiguous. The CDR3 is made up of 14 amino acids. In germline, CDR1 is MNHNS, CDR2 SASEGT.

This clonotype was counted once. The CDR3 sequence is CASSQTGGRHEQFF. CDR3 sequence (DNA): TGTGCCAGCAGCCAAACCGGGGGACGGCATGAGCAGTTCTTC. The chain carries TRBV21-1 and TRBJ2-1; TRBD2 is taken as the D call from the table, unchecked against the DNA. TRBV21-1 is assigned pseudogene status. The CDR3 runs to 14 residues.

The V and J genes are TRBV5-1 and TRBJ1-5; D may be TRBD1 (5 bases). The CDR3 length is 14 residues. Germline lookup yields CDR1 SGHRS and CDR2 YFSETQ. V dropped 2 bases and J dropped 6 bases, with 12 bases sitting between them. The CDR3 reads CASSFDGGGQPQHF. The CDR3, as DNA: TGCGCCAGCAGCTTCGACGGGGGTGGTCAGCCCCAGCATTTT.

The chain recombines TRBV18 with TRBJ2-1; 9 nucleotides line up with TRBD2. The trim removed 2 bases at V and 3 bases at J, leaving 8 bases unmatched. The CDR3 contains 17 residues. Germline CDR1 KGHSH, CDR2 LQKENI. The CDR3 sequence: CASSPSLRLAVYNEQFF. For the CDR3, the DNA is TGTGCCAGCTCACCAAGTCTCCGACTAGCGGTCTACAATGAGCAGTTCTTC.

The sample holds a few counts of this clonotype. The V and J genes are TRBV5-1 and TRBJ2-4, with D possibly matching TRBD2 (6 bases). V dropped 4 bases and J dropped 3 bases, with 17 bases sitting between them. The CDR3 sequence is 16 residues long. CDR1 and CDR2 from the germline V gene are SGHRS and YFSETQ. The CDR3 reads CASSQTSHGSKNIQYF. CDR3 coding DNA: TGCGCCAGCAGCCAAACTAGCCATGGGAGCAAAAACATTCAGTACTTC.

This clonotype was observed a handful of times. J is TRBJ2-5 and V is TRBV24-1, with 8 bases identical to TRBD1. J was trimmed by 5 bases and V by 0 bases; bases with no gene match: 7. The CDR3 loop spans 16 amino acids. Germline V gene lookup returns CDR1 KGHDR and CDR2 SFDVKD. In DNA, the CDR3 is TGTGCCACCAGTGATTTGAGGCAGGGGGCTTTGGAGACCCAGTACTTC. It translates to CATSDLRQGALETQYF.

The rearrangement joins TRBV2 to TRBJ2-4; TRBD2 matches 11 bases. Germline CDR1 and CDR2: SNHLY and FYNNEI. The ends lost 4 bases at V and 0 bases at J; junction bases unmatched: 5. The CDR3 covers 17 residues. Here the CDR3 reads CASSGYLAGGAKNIQYF. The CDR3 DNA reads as TGTGCCAGCAGTGGGTATCTAGCGGGAGGAGCCAAAAACATTCAGTACTTC. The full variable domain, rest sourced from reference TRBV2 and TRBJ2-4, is EPEVTQTPSHQVTQMGQEVILRCVPISNHLYFYWYRQILGQKVEFLVSFYNNEISEKSEIFDDQFSVERPDGSNFTLKIRSTKLEDSAMYFCASSGYLAGGAKNIQYFGAGTRLSVL.

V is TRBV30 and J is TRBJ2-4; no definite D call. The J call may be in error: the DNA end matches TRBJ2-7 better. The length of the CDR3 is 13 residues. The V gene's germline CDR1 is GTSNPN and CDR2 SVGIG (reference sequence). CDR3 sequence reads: CAWSVVGPYEQYF. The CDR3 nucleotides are TGTGCCTGGAGTGTCGTCGGACCCTACGAGCAGTACTTC.

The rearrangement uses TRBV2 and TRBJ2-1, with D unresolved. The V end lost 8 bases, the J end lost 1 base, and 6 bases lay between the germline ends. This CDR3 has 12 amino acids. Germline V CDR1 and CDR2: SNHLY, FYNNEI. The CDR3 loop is CASWASYNEQFF. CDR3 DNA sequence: TGTGCCAGCTGGGCATCCTACAATGAGCAGTTCTTC.

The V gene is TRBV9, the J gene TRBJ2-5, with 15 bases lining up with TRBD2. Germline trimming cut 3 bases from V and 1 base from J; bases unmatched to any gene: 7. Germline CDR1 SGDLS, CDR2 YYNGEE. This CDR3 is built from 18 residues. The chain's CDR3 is CASSARTSGRAAQETQYF. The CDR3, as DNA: TGTGCCAGCAGCGCCCGGACTAGCGGGAGGGCCGCCCAAGAGACCCAGTACTTC.

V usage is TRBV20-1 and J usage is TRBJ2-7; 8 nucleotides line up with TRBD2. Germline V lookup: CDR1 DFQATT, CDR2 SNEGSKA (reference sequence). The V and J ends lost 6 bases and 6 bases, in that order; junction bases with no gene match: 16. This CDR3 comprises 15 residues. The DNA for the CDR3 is TGCAGTGCCACCGCGGGGGGAGCGGGAGTTGCCGAGCAGTACTTC. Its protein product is CSATAGGAGVAEQYF.

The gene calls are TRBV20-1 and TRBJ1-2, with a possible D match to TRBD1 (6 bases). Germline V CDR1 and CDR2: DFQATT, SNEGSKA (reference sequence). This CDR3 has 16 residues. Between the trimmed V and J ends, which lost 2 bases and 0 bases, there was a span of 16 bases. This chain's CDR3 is CSARREGGNSNYGYTF. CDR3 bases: TGCAGTGCTAGAAGGGAAGGGGGGAACTCTAACTATGGCTACACCTTC.

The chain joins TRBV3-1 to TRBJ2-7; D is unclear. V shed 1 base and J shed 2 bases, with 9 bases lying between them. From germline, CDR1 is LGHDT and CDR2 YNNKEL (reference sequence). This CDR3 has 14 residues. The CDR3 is CASSQVPSTYEQYF. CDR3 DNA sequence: TGTGCCAGCAGCCAAGTTCCTAGTACCTACGAGCAGTACTTC.

DNA of the CDR3: TGTGCCAGCAGCGGGGGCAGCGGGAGAGCTAATGAGCAGTTCTTC. This encodes CASSGGSGRANEQFF. The J gene is TRBJ2-1, the V gene TRBV5-8, with 8 bases fitting TRBD2. CDR3 length: 15 residues. The V segment lost 4 bases and the J segment 7 bases; nucleotides outside the gene matches: 10. The germline V gene encodes CDR1 SGHTS and CDR2 YDEGEE.

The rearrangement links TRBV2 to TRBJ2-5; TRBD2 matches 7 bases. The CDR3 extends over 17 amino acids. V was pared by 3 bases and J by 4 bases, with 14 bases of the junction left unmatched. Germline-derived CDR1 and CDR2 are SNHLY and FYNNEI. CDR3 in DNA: TGTGCCAGCAGTGAGCCCTCTTTTGGGAGGGCGGGAGAGACCCAGTACTTC. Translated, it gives CASSEPSFGRAGETQYF.

The CDR3 protein is CSALLRLEGHEQYF. The DNA for the CDR3 is TGCAGCGCACTCTTGAGACTAGAGGGGCACGAGCAGTACTTC. The chain uses TRBV29-1 and TRBJ2-7, with D perhaps TRBD2 (6 bases). In germline, CDR1 is SQVTM, CDR2 ANQGSEA. The V gene lost 7 bases and the J gene lost 5 bases, with 21 bases spanning the gap. The CDR3 has 14 amino acids.

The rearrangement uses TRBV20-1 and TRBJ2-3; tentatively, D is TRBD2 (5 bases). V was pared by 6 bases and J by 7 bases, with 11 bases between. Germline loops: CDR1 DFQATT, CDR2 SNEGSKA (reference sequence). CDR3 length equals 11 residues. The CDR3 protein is CSAPRANTQYF. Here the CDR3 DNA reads TGCAGTGCCCCGCGGGCTAATACGCAGTATTTT.

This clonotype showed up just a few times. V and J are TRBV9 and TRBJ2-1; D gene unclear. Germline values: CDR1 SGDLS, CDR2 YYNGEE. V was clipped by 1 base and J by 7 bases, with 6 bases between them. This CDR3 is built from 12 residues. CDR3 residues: CASSVPLNEQFF. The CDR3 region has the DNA TGTGCCAGCAGCGTACCACTGAATGAGCAGTTCTTC.

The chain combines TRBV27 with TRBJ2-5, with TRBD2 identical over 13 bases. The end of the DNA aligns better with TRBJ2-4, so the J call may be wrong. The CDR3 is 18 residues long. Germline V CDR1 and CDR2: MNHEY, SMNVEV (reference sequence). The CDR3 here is CASSTGLAGVWGKNIQYF. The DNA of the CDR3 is TGTGCCAGCAGTACCGGACTAGCGGGAGTTTGGGGCAAAAACATTCAGTACTTC.

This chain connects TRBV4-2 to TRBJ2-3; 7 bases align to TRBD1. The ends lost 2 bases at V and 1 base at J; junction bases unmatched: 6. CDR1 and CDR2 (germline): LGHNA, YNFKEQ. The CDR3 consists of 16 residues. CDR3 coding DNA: TGTGCCAGCAGCCAACCTCTGGGGACAGGCACAGATACGCAGTATTTT. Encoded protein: CASSQPLGTGTDTQYF.

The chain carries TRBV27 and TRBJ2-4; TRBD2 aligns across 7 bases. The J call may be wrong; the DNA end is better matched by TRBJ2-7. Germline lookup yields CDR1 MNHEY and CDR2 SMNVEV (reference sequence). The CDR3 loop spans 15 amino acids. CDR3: CASSLGGGVQYEQYF. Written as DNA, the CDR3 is TGTGCCAGCAGTTTAGGGGGGGGGGTTCAATACGAGCAGTACTTC.

Here the CDR3 DNA reads TGTGCCAGCAGCCAAGGGGGGACAGGGCTGGGTGGCTACACCTTC. As protein: CASSQGGTGLGGYTF. The chain recombines TRBV14 with TRBJ1-2, with 9 nucleotides matching TRBD1. Trimming took 1 base from V and 7 from J; bases not matched to a gene: 7. Looked up from germline, CDR1 is SGHDN and CDR2 is FVKESK. The CDR3 loop spans 15 amino acids.

The CDR3 protein is CSHRRHTQRDAYEQYF. CDR3 DNA sequence: TGCTCGCACCGGCGGCATACACAGCGGGATGCCTACGAGCAGTACTTC. The chain carries TRBV20-1 and TRBJ2-5; 7 positions agree with TRBD2. The end of the DNA aligns better with TRBJ2-7, so the J call may be wrong. The CDR3 is 16 residues long. Per the germline V gene, CDR1 is DFQATT and CDR2 is SNEGSKA (reference sequence).

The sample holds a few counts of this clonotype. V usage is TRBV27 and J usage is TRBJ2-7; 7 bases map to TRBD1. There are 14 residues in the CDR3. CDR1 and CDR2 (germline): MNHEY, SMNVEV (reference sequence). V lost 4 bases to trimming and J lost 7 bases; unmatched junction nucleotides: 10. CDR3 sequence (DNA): TGTGCCAGCAGTTCCCGAAGGGGGCTCGGTGAGCAGTACTTC. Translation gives CASSSRRGLGEQYF.